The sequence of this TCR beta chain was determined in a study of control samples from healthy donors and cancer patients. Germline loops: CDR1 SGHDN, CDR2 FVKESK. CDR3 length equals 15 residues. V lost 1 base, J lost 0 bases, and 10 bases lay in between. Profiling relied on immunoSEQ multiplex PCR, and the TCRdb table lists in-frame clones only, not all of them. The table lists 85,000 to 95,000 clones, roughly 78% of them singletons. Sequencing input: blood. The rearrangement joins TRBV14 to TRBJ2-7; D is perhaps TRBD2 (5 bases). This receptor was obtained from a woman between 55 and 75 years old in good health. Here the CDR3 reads CASSQGMRASYEQYF. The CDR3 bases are TGTGCCAGCAGCCAAGGGATGCGGGCCTCCTACGAGCAGTACTTC.